The entry below gives a single T cell receptor (beta chain) sequence along with its context. The antigen is undetermined. These data belong to a study of cytomegalovirus exposure and HLA in healthy donors. Broader study findings: Being productive about 87% or about 30% of the time was typical of most TCR beta V segments in an earlier analysis. Most of the CMV-associated TCR beta chains (in a later analysis) appeared to be HLA-restricted.

Looked up from germline, CDR1 is SGHTA and CDR2 is FQGNSA. The CDR3 has 13 residues. Deletions cut 4 bases from V and 6 bases from J, with 11 bases between. The PCR had 60 Vbeta and 13 Jbeta primers. TCRdb's table, derived via immunoSEQ multiplex PCR, lists solely in-frame clones and lacks some. The sample includes about 130,000 clones, roughly 77% seen only once; the top ten take approximately 0.99%. The sample taken for sequencing was PBMCs. The receptor was isolated from a woman aged 30 to 39 in good health and CMV-seronegative. This chain uses TRBV7-2 with TRBJ2-3; D is unclear. The CDR3 DNA reads as TGTGCCAGCAGCTCCGCGGCATGGGATACGCAGTATTTT. As protein: CASSSAAWDTQYF. Filled out from reference TRBV7-2 and TRBJ2-3, the complete variable domain reads GAGVSQSPSNKVTEKGKDVELRCDPISGHTALYWYRQSLGQGLEFLIYFQGNSAPDKSGLPSDRFSAERTGGSVSTLTIQRTQQEDSAVYLCASSSAAWDTQYFGPGTRLTVL.